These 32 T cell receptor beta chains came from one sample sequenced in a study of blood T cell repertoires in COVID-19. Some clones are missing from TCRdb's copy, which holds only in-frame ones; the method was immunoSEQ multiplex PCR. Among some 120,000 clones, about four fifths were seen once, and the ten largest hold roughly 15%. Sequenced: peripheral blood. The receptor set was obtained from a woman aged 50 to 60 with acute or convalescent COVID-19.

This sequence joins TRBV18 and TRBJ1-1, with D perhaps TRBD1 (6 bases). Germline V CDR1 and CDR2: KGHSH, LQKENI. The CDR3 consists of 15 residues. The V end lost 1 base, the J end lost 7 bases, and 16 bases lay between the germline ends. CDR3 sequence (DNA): TGTGCCAGCTCACCACGACAGGCTCTCTATTTTGAAGCTTTCTTT. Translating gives CASSPRQALYFEAFF.

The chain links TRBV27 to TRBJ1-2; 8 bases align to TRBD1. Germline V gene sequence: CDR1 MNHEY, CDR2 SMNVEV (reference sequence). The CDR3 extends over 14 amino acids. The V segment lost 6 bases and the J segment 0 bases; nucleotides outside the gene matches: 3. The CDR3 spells CASSRTGTNYGYTF. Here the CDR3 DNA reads TGTGCCAGCAGCCGGACAGGGACTAACTATGGCTACACCTTC.

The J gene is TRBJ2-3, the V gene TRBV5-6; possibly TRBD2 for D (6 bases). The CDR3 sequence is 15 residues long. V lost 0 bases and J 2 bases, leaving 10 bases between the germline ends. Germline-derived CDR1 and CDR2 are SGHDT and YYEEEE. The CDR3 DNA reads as TGTGCCAGCAGCTTGGTTCCGGGAGTCACAGATACGCAGTATTTT. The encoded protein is CASSLVPGVTDTQYF.

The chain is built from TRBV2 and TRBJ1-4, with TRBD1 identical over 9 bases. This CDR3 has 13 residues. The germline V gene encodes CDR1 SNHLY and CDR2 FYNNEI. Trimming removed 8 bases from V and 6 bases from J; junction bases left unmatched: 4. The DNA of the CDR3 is TGTGCCAGCGTCCGGGACAGGGATGAAAAACTGTTTTTT. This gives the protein CASVRDRDEKLFF.

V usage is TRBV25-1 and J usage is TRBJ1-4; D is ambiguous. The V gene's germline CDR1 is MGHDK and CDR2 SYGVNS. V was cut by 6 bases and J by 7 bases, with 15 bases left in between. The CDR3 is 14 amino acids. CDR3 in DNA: TGTGCCAGCAGCGCGGGCAGGATGGGTGAAAAACTGTTTTTT. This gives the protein CASSAGRMGEKLFF. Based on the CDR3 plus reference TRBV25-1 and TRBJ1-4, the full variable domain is EADIYQTPRYLVIGTGKKITLECSQTMGHDKMYWYQQDPGMELHLIHYSYGVNSTEKGDLSSESTVSRIRTEHFPLTLESARPSHTSQYLCASSAGRMGEKLFFGSGTQLSVL.

CDR3 loop: CASSVDAQGTEAFF. The CDR3, as DNA: TGTGCCAGCAGCGTAGATGCCCAGGGCACTGAAGCTTTCTTT. The gene calls are TRBV9 and TRBJ1-1, with D perhaps matching TRBD1 (5 bases). From germline, CDR1 is SGDLS and CDR2 YYNGEE. The germline V and J ends were trimmed by 0 bases and 4 bases, with 10 bases remaining between them. The CDR3 runs to 14 residues.

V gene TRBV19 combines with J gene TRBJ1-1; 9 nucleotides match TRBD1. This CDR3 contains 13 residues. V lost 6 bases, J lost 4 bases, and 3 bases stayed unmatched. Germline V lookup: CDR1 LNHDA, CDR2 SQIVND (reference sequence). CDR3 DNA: TGTGCCAGTAGCCCGACAGGGGGCACTGAAGCTTTCTTT. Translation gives CASSPTGGTEAFF.

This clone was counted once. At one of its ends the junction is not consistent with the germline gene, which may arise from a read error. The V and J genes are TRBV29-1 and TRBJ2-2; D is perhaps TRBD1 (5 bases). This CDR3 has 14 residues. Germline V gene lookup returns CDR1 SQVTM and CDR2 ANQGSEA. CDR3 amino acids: CNVGRGSNTGELFF. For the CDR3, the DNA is TGCAACGTTGGTAGGGGCAGCAACACCGGGGAGCTGTTTTTT.

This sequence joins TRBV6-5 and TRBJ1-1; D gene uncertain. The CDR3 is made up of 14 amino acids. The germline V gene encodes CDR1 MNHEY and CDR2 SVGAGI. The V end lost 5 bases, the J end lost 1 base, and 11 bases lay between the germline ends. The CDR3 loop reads CASSLRISNTEAFF. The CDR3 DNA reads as TGTGCCAGCAGTCTCAGGATCTCGAACACTGAAGCTTTCTTT.

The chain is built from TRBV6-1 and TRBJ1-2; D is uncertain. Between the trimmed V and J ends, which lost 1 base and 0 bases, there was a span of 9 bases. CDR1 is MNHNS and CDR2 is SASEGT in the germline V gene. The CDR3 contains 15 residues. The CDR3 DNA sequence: TGTGCCAGCAGTGAAGTCCAAGACACTAACTATGGCTACACCTTC. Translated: CASSEVQDTNYGYTF.

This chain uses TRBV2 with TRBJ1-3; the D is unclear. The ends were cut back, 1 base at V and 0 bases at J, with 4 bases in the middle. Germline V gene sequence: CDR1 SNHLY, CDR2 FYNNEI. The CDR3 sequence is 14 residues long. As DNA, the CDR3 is TGTGCCAGCAGTGAAGACGGCTCTGGAAACACCATATATTTT. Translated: CASSEDGSGNTIYF.

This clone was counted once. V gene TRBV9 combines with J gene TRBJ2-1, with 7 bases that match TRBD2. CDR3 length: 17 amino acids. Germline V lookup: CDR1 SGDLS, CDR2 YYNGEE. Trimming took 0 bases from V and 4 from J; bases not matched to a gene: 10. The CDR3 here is CASSVEADGGIYNEQFF. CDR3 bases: TGTGCCAGCAGCGTAGAGGCGGACGGGGGGATTTACAATGAGCAGTTCTTC.

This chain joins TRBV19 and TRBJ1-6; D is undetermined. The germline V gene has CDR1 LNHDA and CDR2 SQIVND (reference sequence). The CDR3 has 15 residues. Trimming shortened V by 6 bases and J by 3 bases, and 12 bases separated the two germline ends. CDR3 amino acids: CASRPTVDYNSPLHF. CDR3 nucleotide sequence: TGTGCCAGTAGACCAACAGTGGACTATAATTCACCCCTCCACTTT.

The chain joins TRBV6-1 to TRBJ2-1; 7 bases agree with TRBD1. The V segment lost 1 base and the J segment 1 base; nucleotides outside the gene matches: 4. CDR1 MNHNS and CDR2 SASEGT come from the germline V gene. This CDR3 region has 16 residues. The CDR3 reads CASSEVAGGSYNEQFF. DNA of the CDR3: TGTGCCAGCAGTGAAGTGGCAGGGGGTTCCTACAATGAGCAGTTCTTC.

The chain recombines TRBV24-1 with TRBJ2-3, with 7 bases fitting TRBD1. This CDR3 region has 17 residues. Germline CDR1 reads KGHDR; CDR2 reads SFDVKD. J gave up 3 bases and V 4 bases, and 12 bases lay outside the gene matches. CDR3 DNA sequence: TGTGCCACCAGTGACTCGGGACAGAGTTTATCGACAGATACGCAGTATTTT. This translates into CATSDSGQSLSTDTQYF.

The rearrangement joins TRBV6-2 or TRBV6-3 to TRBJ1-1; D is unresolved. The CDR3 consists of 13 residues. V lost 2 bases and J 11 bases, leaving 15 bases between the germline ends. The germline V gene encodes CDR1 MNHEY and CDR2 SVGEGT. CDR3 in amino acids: CASSYGVVIGAFF. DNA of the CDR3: TGTGCCAGCAGTTACGGAGTGGTAATTGGGGCTTTCTTT.

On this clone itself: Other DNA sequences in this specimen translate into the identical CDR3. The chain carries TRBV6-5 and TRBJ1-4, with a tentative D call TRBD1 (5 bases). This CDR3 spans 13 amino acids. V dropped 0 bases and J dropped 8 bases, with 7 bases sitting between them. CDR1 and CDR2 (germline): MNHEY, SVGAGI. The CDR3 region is CASSYSGREKLFF. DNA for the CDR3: TGTGCCAGCAGTTACTCGGGGCGGGAAAAACTGTTTTTT.

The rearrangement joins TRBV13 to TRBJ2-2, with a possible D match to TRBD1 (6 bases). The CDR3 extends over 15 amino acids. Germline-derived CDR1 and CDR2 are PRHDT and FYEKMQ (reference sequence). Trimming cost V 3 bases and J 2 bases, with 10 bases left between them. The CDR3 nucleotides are TGTGCCAGCAGCTTCTACAGGGTTAACACCGGGGAGCTGTTTTTT. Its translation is CASSFYRVNTGELFF. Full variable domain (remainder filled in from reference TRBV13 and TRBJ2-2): AAGVIQSPRHLIKEKRETATLKCYPIPRHDTVYWYQQGPGQDPQFLISFYEKMQSDKGSIPDRFSAQQFSDYHSELNMSSLELGDSALYFCASSFYRVNTGELFFGEGSRLTVL.

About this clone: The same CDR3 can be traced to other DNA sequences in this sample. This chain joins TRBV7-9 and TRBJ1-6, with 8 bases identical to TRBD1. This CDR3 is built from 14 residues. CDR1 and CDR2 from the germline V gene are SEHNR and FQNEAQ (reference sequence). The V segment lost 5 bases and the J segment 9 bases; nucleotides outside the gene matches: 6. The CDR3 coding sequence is TGTGCCAGCAGCCCCGGACAGGGCGGTTCACCCCTCCACTTT. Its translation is CASSPGQGGSPLHF.

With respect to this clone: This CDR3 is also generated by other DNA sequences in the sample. The CDR3 nucleotides are TGTGCCAGCAGCTCCTTCTATGGCTACACCTTC. This gives the protein CASSSFYGYTF. The chain recombines TRBV5-6 with TRBJ1-2; D is uncertain. Germline V gene lookup returns CDR1 SGHDT and CDR2 YYEEEE. This CDR3 is 11 amino acids long. Trimming removed 3 bases at V and 4 bases at J, with 4 bases between.

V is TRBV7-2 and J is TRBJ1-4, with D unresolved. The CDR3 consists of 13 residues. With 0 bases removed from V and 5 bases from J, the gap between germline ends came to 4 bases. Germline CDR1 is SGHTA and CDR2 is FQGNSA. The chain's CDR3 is CASSLARNEKLFF. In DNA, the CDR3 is TGTGCCAGCAGCTTAGCCAGGAATGAAAAACTGTTTTTT.

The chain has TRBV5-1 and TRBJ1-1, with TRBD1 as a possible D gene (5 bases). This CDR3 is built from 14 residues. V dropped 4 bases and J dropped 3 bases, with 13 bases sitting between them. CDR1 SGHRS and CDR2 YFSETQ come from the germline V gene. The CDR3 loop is CASSRDSGDTEAFF. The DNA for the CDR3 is TGCGCCAGCAGCCGGGACTCGGGGGACACTGAAGCTTTCTTT.

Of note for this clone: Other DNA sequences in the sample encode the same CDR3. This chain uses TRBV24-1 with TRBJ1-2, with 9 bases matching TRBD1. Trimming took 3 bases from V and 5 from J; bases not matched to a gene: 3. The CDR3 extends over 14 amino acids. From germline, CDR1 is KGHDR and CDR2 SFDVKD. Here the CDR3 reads CATSDPGTGYGYTF. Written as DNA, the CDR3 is TGTGCCACCAGTGATCCAGGGACAGGGTATGGCTACACCTTC.

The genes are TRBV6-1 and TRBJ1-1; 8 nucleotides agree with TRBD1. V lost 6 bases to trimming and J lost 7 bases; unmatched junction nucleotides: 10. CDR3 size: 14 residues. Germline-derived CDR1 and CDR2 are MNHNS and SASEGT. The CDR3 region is CASRQGGLKSEAFF. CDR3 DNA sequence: TGTGCCAGCAGACAGGGGGGCTTGAAGAGTGAAGCTTTCTTT.

CDR3 residues: CASSPSTTGDSNQPQHF. The CDR3 DNA follows: TGTGCCAGCTCACCATCAACGACAGGAGATAGCAATCAGCCCCAGCATTTT. The chain recombines TRBV18 with TRBJ1-5; the D gene is possibly TRBD1 (6 bases). CDR3 length: 17 amino acids. V lost 2 bases, J lost 0 bases, and 14 bases lay in between. Germline-derived CDR1 and CDR2 are KGHSH and LQKENI. The complete variable domain, with remaining parts taken from reference TRBV18 and TRBJ1-5, reads NAGVMQNPRHLVRRRGQEARLRCSPMKGHSHVYWYRQLPEEGLKFMVYLQKENIIDESGMPKERFSAEFPKEGPSILRIQQVVRGDSAAYFCASSPSTTGDSNQPQHFGDGTRLSIL.

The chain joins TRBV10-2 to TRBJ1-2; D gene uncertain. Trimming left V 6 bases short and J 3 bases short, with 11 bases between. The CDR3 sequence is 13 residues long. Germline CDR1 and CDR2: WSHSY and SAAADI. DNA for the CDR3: TGCGCCAGCAGCCAAGACCGGGACTATGGCTACACCTTC. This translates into CASSQDRDYGYTF.

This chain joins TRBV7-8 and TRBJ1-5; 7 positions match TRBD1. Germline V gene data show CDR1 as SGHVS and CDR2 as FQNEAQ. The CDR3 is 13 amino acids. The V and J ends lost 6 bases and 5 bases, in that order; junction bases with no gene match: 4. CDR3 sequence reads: CASRQTGDQPQHF. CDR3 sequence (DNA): TGTGCCAGCAGACAAACAGGGGATCAGCCCCAGCATTTT.

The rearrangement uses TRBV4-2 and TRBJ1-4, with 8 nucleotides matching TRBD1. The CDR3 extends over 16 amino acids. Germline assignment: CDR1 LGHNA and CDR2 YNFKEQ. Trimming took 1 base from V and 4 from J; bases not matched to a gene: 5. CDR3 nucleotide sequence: TGTGCCAGCAGCCAAGTCGGACAGGGTGGTAATGAAAAACTGTTTTTT. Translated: CASSQVGQGGNEKLFF.

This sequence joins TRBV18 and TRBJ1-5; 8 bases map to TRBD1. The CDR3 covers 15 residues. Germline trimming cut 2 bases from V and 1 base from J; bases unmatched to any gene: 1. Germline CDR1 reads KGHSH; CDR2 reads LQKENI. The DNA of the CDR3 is TGTGCCAGCTCACCAGGGACAGGCAGCAATCAGCCCCAGCATTTT. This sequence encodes CASSPGTGSNQPQHF.

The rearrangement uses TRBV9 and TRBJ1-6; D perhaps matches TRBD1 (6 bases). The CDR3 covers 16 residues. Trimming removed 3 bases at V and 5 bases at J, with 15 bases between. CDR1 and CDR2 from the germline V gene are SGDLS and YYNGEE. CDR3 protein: CASSDTGRGDNSPLHF. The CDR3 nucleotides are TGTGCCAGCAGCGACACCGGCAGGGGTGATAATTCACCCCTCCACTTT.

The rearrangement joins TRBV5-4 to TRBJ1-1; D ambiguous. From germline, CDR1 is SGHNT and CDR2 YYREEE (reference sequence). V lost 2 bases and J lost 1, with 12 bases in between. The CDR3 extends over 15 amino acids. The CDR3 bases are TGTGCCAGCAGCTTCGAGGTATTTGGGAACACTGAAGCTTTCTTT. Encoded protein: CASSFEVFGNTEAFF.

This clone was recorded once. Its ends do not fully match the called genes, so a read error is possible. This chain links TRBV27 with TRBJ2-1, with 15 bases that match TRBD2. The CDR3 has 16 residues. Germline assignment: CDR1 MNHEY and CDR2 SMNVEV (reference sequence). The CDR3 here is CAGSSWTSGGAHEQFF. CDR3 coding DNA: TGTGCCGGCAGTTCCTGGACTAGCGGGGGGGCCCATGAGCAGTTCTTC.